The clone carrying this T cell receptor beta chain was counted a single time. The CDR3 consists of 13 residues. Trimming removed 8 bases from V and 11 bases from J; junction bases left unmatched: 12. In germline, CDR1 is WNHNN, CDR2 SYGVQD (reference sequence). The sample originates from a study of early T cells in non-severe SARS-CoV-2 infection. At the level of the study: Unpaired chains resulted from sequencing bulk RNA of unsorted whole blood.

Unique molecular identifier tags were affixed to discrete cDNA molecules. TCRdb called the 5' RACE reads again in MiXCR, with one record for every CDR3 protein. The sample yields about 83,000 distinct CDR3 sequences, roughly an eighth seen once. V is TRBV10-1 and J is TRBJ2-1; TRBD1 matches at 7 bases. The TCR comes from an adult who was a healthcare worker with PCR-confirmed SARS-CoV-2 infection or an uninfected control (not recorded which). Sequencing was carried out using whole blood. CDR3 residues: CASSPGQSTKQFF. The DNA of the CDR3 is TGCGCCAGCTCCCCGGGACAGAGTACTAAGCAGTTCTTC.